The 28 T cell receptor beta chains given below trace back to one sample, sequenced in a study of T cells after yellow fever vaccination. One entry per CDR3 protein, called by TCRdb with MiXCR from the 5' RACE reads. The sample has fewer than 350,000 distinct CDR3 sequences; about 3.5% are singletons. The sequencing used PBMCs, collected on the day of the yellow fever booster vaccination. All receptors come from a man aged 18 to 30 who received the YFV17D yellow fever vaccine.

Ten or more counts support this clonotype. V gene TRBV4-3 combines with J gene TRBJ2-1; D is unresolved. The germline V gene encodes CDR1 LGHNA and CDR2 YSLEER. V shed 0 bases and J shed 0 bases, with 6 bases lying between them. The CDR3 has 15 amino acids. The DNA of the CDR3 is TGCGCCAGCAGCCAAGAGTTCAGCTCCTACAATGAGCAGTTCTTC. Translation gives CASSQEFSSYNEQFF.

This clonotype was observed many times. The chain couples TRBV5-1 to TRBJ1-1; D remains unclear. There are 14 residues in the CDR3. V lost 2 bases, J lost 1 base, and 9 bases lay in between. Germline CDR1 is SGHRS and CDR2 is YFSETQ. The CDR3 spells CASSFGQENTEAFF. DNA of the CDR3: TGCGCCAGCAGCTTCGGCCAGGAGAACACTGAAGCTTTCTTT.

The chain recombines TRBV7-2 with TRBJ1-3; no definite D call. CDR1 is SGHTA, CDR2 FQGNSA, per germline. The CDR3 runs to 13 residues. The ends were cut back, 3 bases at V and 8 bases at J, with 11 bases in the middle. The CDR3 region has the DNA TGTGCCAGCAGCTTTAGCGGCATGGACACCATATATTTT. Its protein product is CASSFSGMDTIYF. The variable domain in full, with the rest retrieved from reference TRBV7-2 and TRBJ1-3, is GAGVSQSPSNKVTEKGKDVELRCDPISGHTALYWYRQSLGQGLEFLIYFQGNSAPDKSGLPSDRFSAERTGGSVSTLTIQRTQQEDSAVYLCASSFSGMDTIYFGEGSWLTVV.

This clonotype has at least ten counts. V usage is TRBV5-1 and J usage is TRBJ2-1; TRBD1 agrees at 8 bases. V was pared by 4 bases and J by 5 bases, with 11 bases of the junction left unmatched. The CDR3 is made up of 16 amino acids. Germline lookup yields CDR1 SGHRS and CDR2 YFSETQ. The CDR3 coding sequence is TGCGCCAGCAGCCCTGCGGCCGGGACAGGTAACAATGAGCAGTTCTTC. This translates into CASSPAAGTGNNEQFF.

This chain uses TRBV15 with TRBJ1-1; D uncertain. V was pared by 1 base and J by 1 base, with 7 bases between. The CDR3 covers 14 residues. The germline gives CDR1 LNHNV, CDR2 YYDKDF (reference sequence). CDR3 coding DNA: TGTGCCACCAGCAGAGCGGTCGAGAACACTGAAGCTTTCTTT. Protein: CATSRAVENTEAFF.

The J gene is TRBJ2-1, the V gene TRBV5-4; 7 bases are shared with TRBD1. Germline V gene sequence: CDR1 SGHNT, CDR2 YYREEE (reference sequence). V shed 4 bases and J 6 bases; nucleotides not matched to a gene: 7. This CDR3 comprises 14 residues. CDR3 sequence: CASSPRGGRNEQFF. The DNA for the CDR3 is TGTGCCAGCAGCCCGAGAGGGGGCCGCAATGAGCAGTTCTTC.

In its sample, this clonotype was seen a few times. This chain connects TRBV18 to TRBJ1-2, with D hard to call. CDR3 length equals 15 residues. The V gene's germline CDR1 is KGHSH and CDR2 LQKENI. Trimming stripped 2 bases from V and 1 base from J, with 11 bases between. The CDR3 DNA reads as TGTGCCAGCTCACCATTCGCGGACGATAACTATGGCTACACCTTC. This gives the protein CASSPFADDNYGYTF.

This clonotype was seen a few times. The chain uses TRBV27 and TRBJ1-3; D gene uncertain. The CDR3 is 18 amino acids. Between the trimmed V and J ends, which lost 4 bases and 5 bases, there was a span of 24 bases. Germline-derived CDR1 and CDR2 are MNHEY and SMNVEV (reference sequence). Written as DNA, the CDR3 is TGTGCCAGCAGTTCCCGATCCCCCCTCGCCGGCAGACGAAACACCATATATTTT. This sequence encodes CASSSRSPLAGRRNTIYF.

This clonotype was counted at least ten times. The J gene is TRBJ2-5, the V gene TRBV5-1; D is ambiguous. CDR1 SGHRS and CDR2 YFSETQ come from the germline V gene. Trimming shortened V by 4 bases and J by 5 bases, and 21 bases separated the two germline ends. This CDR3 has 16 residues. Here the CDR3 DNA reads TGCGCCAGCAGCCCACCCAAGGGTGGGGTAGGGGAGACCCAGTACTTC. Encoded protein: CASSPPKGGVGETQYF.

In this sample, this clonotype turned up a few times. The chain is built from TRBV7-9 and TRBJ2-7; D may be TRBD1 (6 bases). Per the germline V gene, CDR1 is SEHNR and CDR2 is FQNEAQ (reference sequence). The CDR3 consists of 15 residues. Trimming left V 5 bases short and J 3 bases short, with 17 bases between. DNA for the CDR3: TGTGCCAGCAGCCCCAGGGGAGTAGGTATCTACGAGCAGTACTTC. It codes for CASSPRGVGIYEQYF.

This clonotype appeared many times. This rearrangement joins TRBV15 to TRBJ1-2; D uncertain. The CDR3 spans 14 residues. Trimming removed 0 bases at V and 6 bases at J, with 11 bases between. In germline, CDR1 is LNHNV, CDR2 YYDKDF (reference sequence). CDR3 DNA: TGTGCCACCAGCAGAGATGTCACGAGGGATGGCTACACCTTC. It specifies CATSRDVTRDGYTF.

This clonotype occurred many times. The chain is built from TRBV11-2 and TRBJ1-2, with D hard to call. The ends were cut back, 4 bases at V and 6 bases at J, with 12 bases in the middle. Germline lookup yields CDR1 SGHAT and CDR2 FQNNGV. The CDR3 is 13 residues long. CDR3 DNA sequence: TGTGCCAGCAGCTCTGGGCCAACACATGGCTACACCTTC. Its protein product is CASSSGPTHGYTF.

This clonotype was detected many times. Germline and junction disagree at one end, which may indicate a read error. The rearrangement uses TRBV7-7 and TRBJ2-3, with 7 bases fitting TRBD2. Germline loops: CDR1 SSHAT, CDR2 FNYEAQ (reference sequence). The CDR3 sequence is 16 residues long. The CDR3: CASSLGLRGSTDTQYF. The CDR3 DNA follows: TGTGCTAGCAGCTTAGGGTTGCGGGGGAGCACAGATACGCAGTATTTT.

This clonotype was counted at least ten times. V is TRBV12-3 or TRBV12-4 and J is TRBJ1-4, with a weak D call TRBD1 (6 bases). V was pared by 4 bases and J by 2 bases, with 11 bases between. This CDR3 comprises 15 residues. CDR3 sequence reads: CASSSARGTNEKLFF. The CDR3, as DNA: TGTGCCAGCAGTTCCGCCAGGGGCACTAATGAAAAACTGTTTTTT.

The rearrangement links TRBV28 to TRBJ2-5; TRBD2 might be the D (5 bases). Germline lookup yields CDR1 MDHEN and CDR2 SYDVKM. V lost 3 bases and J lost 5, with 13 bases in between. This CDR3 contains 14 residues. The CDR3 nucleotides read TGTGCCAGCAGTTTGGTGACACCGGGGGAGACCCAGTACTTC. The encoded protein is CASSLVTPGETQYF.

This clonotype was seen many times. CDR3 loop: CSVVSSYGYTF. The CDR3, as DNA: TGCAGCGTTGTGTCCAGCTATGGCTACACCTTC. V gene TRBV29-1 combines with J gene TRBJ1-2; no definite D call. This CDR3 is built from 11 residues. Looked up from germline, CDR1 is SQVTM and CDR2 is ANQGSEA. V was cut by 4 bases and J by 4 bases, with 7 bases left in between.

This chain uses TRBV24-1 with TRBJ2-1; possibly TRBD1 for D (6 bases). CDR1 is KGHDR, CDR2 SFDVKD, per germline. V was pared by 6 bases and J by 9 bases, with 14 bases between. The CDR3 loop spans 13 amino acids. CDR3 sequence reads: CATSNNRVGEQFF. The CDR3 nucleotides are TGTGCCACCAGTAATAACAGGGTTGGTGAGCAGTTCTTC.

There are many counts of this clonotype. The rearrangement links TRBV6-2 or TRBV6-3 to TRBJ1-3, with D unclear. CDR3 size: 12 residues. The germline V and J ends were trimmed by 6 bases and 0 bases, with 3 bases remaining between them. In germline, CDR1 is MNHEY, CDR2 SVGEGT. Here the CDR3 reads CASRSSGNTIYF. CDR3 coding DNA: TGTGCCAGCAGGAGCTCTGGAAACACCATATATTTT.

The chain carries TRBV19 and TRBJ2-7, with D uncertain. CDR1 and CDR2 from the germline V gene are LNHDA and SQIVND (reference sequence). Trimming stripped 5 bases from V and 2 bases from J, with 10 bases between. This CDR3 is 13 amino acids long. CDR3 in amino acids: CASSSSIPYEQYF. CDR3 coding DNA: TGTGCCAGTAGTTCTTCGATCCCCTACGAGCAGTACTTC.

This clonotype showed up many times. This may arise from a read error, as a much more abundant clone is one base away. The chain links TRBV6-1 to TRBJ2-6; a possible D gene is TRBD1 (5 bases). Per the germline V gene, CDR1 is MNHNS and CDR2 is SASEGT. The CDR3 has 14 amino acids. Deletions cut 7 bases from V and 0 bases from J, with 7 bases between. The CDR3, as DNA: TGTGCCAGCATTAGGGGCTCTGGGGCCAACGTCCTGACTTTC. Encoded protein: CASIRGSGANVLTF.

Many counts were recorded for this clonotype. The rearrangement joins TRBV7-9 to TRBJ2-5; 8 bases line up with TRBD1. Trimming at V came to 1 base and at J to 1 base, leaving 5 bases not matched to a gene. Germline CDR1 and CDR2: SEHNR and FQNEAQ (reference sequence). The CDR3 is made up of 16 amino acids. DNA of the CDR3: TGTGCCAGCAGCTTAGGTGACAGGGGTTTCCAAGAGACCCAGTACTTC. Its translation: CASSLGDRGFQETQYF.

This clonotype was seen a few times. The genes are TRBV6-5 and TRBJ2-5; TRBD1 agrees at 8 bases. Germline values: CDR1 MNHEY, CDR2 SVGAGI. The CDR3 has 13 residues. Unmatched junction bases numbered 7, after V lost 7 bases and J lost 6 bases. Here the CDR3 reads CASTPGGLQTQYF. The CDR3 DNA reads TGTGCCAGCACCCCAGGGGGCCTTCAGACCCAGTACTTC.

At least ten counts were recorded for this clonotype. V usage is TRBV6-2 or TRBV6-3 and J usage is TRBJ2-2; 9 bases line up with TRBD2. J gave up 2 bases and V 6 bases, and 7 bases lay outside the gene matches. The CDR3 totals 16 residues. Germline-derived CDR1 and CDR2 are MNHEY and SVGEGT. The CDR3 sequence is CASRPLAGLNTGELFF. The CDR3 DNA sequence: TGTGCCAGCAGACCCCTAGCGGGGCTAAACACCGGGGAGCTGTTTTTT.

A few counts support this clonotype. The chain couples TRBV13 to TRBJ2-1; D gene unclear. Germline lookup yields CDR1 PRHDT and CDR2 FYEKMQ (reference sequence). The CDR3 is 15 amino acids. The V gene lost 4 bases and the J gene lost 3 bases, with 13 bases spanning the gap. In DNA, the CDR3 is TGTGCCAGCAGCTCCCCGGCTACCTACTACAATGAGCAGTTCTTC. Protein product: CASSSPATYYNEQFF.

This clonotype has ten or more counts. The chain employs TRBV7-6 and TRBJ2-7, with D perhaps given as TRBD1 or TRBD2 (5 bases each). The V gene lost 5 bases and the J gene lost 4 bases, with 12 bases spanning the gap. This CDR3 has 13 residues. CDR1 SGHVS and CDR2 FNYEAQ come from the germline V gene. The CDR3 DNA follows: TGTGCCAGCAGCGGCCGGGACGGGTACGAGCAGTACTTC. Translation: CASSGRDGYEQYF. Together with reference TRBV7-6 and TRBJ2-7, the CDR3 gives the full variable domain: GAGVSQSPRYKVTKRGQDVALRCDPISGHVSLYWYRQALGQGPEFLTYFNYEAQQDKSGLPNDRFSAERPEGSISTLTIQRTEQRDSAMYRCASSGRDGYEQYFGPGTRLTVT.

This clonotype has more than one count but fewer than ten. This sequence joins TRBV12-3 or TRBV12-4 and TRBJ1-2; D is uncertain. V shed 1 base and J shed 3 bases, with 6 bases lying between them. The CDR3 length is 13 residues. CDR3 nucleotide sequence: TGTGCCAGCAGTTTAGACGGCCACTATGGCTACACCTTC. The encoded protein is CASSLDGHYGYTF.

This clonotype was detected many times. V usage is TRBV9 and J usage is TRBJ1-1, with a weak D call TRBD1 (6 bases). The V end was cut by 4 bases, the J end by 8 bases, with 12 bases between. Germline loops: CDR1 SGDLS, CDR2 YYNGEE. The CDR3 consists of 12 residues. As DNA, the CDR3 is TGTGCCAGCAGCCCGCAGGGGATGGAAGCTTTCTTT. It is translated as CASSPQGMEAFF.

At least ten counts were recorded for this clonotype. The chain is built from TRBV9 and TRBJ2-5; the match to TRBD2 covers 10 bases. This CDR3 has 15 residues. The V gene end was trimmed by 4 bases and the J gene end by 5 bases; junction bases not matched to a gene: 8. Germline V CDR1 and CDR2: SGDLS, YYNGEE. The CDR3 DNA reads TGTGCCAGCAGCTCCCCCAGCGGGGGGGCGGAGACCCAGTACTTC. It translates to CASSSPSGGAETQYF.